The rows below give T cell receptor beta chains drawn from one sample of a study of cytomegalovirus exposure and HLA in healthy donors. The method was immunoSEQ multiplex PCR; TCRdb's version includes in-frame clones alone and lacks a portion of them. This sample has about 160,000 clones, with 75% to 90% found just once. Specimen: PBMCs. The receptor set was obtained from a woman under 30 in good health and CMV-seronegative. CDR3s include the opening cysteine and the closing phenylalanine or tryptophan. D genes are given only for firm matches. Expanded clones are given a class, and other clones once, few, many or no size at all.

D	size	V	length	J	DNA	CDR3
TRBD1	.	TRBV27	14	TRBJ1-2	TGTGCCAGCAGTTTAGGGACAGGGTGGGAAGGCTACACCTTC	CASSLGTGWEGYTF
TRBD1	.	TRBV10-3	15	TRBJ2-2	TGTGCCATCAGTACCGGGACAGGAGAGACCGGGGAGCTGTTTTTT	CAISTGTGETGELFF
TRBD2	.	TRBV9	15	TRBJ2-1	TGTGCCAGCAGCGTCGGAGCGGGGCTCTCAAGTGAGCAGTTCTTC	CASSVGAGLSSEQFF
TRBD1	few	TRBV4-1	16	TRBJ2-7	TGCGCCAGCAGCCACAGAGCGGGACAGGGATCGGGTGAGCAGTACTTC	CASSHRAGQGSGEQYF
TRBD1	few	TRBV19	14	TRBJ2-4	TGTGCCAGTAGTACCCGACAGGGGGAAAACATTCAGTACTTC	CASSTRQGENIQYF
TRBD1	once	TRBV2	14	TRBJ1-1	TGTGCCAGCAGTCAACGGACAGGGGGCACTGAAGCTTTCTTT	CASSQRTGGTEAFF
.	.	TRBV28	15	TRBJ2-1	TGTGCCAGCAGTTTATGGGGGAGCGGGTTAAATGAGCAGTTCTTC	CASSLWGSGLNEQFF
.	.	TRBV7-2	14	TRBJ1-5	TGTGCCAGCAGCTTGGGAGTGGGGGCTCAGCCCCAGCATTTT	CASSLGVGAQPQHF
TRBD2	.	TRBV5-1	15	TRBJ2-7	TGCGCCAGCAGGTCTCATAGCGGGGTGGGAGGCGAGCAGTACTTC	CASRSHSGVGGEQYF
TRBD1	.	TRBV27	14	TRBJ2-3	TGTGCCGTCTCCCCGGGACAGGGGGCAGATACGCAGTATTTT	CAVSPGQGADTQYF
.	.	TRBV7-6	15	TRBJ1-1	TGTGCCTACCTCTTGGTCGCAGGGTTTGAGTCGGAAGCTTTCTTT	CAYLLVAGFESEAFF
.	.	TRBV2	14	TRBJ2-3	TGTGCCAGCAGTGAAGCGCGAATTTCAGATACGCAGTATTTT	CASSEARISDTQYF
TRBD1	.	TRBV18	15	TRBJ2-7	TGTGCCAGCTCACCGAGAGGGGACAGCCCCTACGAGCAGTACTTC	CASSPRGDSPYEQYF
.	.	TRBV29-1	18	TRBJ1-1	TGCAGCGTTGAATCATATAAAGGTACAGGGCGTCAGAACACTGAAGCTTTCTTT	CSVESYKGTGRQNTEAFF
TRBD1	.	TRBV5-6	13	TRBJ1-1	TGTGCCAGCAGCGGGACAGGGACGGCTGAAGCTTTCTTT	CASSGTGTAEAFF
.	.	TRBV19	15	TRBJ1-1	TGTGCCAGTAGTATAGATCCAGGGGTGAGTACTGAAGCTTTCTTT	CASSIDPGVSTEAFF
.	.	TRBV19	16	TRBJ1-4	TGTGCCAGTAGTCCGACAAACCGGGGGACCTTGACACAACTGTTTTTT	CASSPTNRGTLTQLFF